A selection of T cell receptor beta chains follows, all from one sample in a study of cytomegalovirus exposure and HLA in healthy donors. Only in-frame clones appear in the TCRdb table, and some are missing; sequencing was by immunoSEQ multiplex PCR. The sample includes some 39,000 clones. The sequencing input was PBMCs. Receptor source: a woman aged 30 to 39 in good health and CMV-seropositive. CDR3s include the opening cysteine and the closing phenylalanine or tryptophan. The D gene is left open where the match is weak.

- 12 TRBJ1-4 TRBV30 CACAGADEKLFF TGTGCCTGTGCAGGGGCGGATGAAAAACTGTTTTTT
- 15 TRBJ2-3 TRBV7-9 CASSLGHPSTDTQYF TGTGCCAGCAGCTTAGGACACCCTAGCACAGATACGCAGTATTTT
- 15 TRBJ1-1 TRBV4-1 CASSRTGISGTEAFF TGCGCCAGCAGCCGAACAGGGATTTCGGGCACTGAAGCTTTCTTT
TRBD1 15 TRBJ2-7 TRBV28 CASSGNRGHSYEQYF TGTGCCAGCAGTGGCAACAGGGGCCACTCCTACGAGCAGTACTTC
TRBD1 15 TRBJ2-3 TRBV27 CASSPWGQSTDTQYF TGTGCCAGCAGTCCCTGGGGACAGTCCACAGATACGCAGTATTTT
TRBD1 15 TRBJ2-7 TRBV27 CASSQQGALKDEQYF TGTGCCAGCAGTCAACAGGGGGCGTTGAAAGACGAGCAGTACTTC
TRBD2 15 TRBJ2-3 TRBV2 CASHLGGEGTDTQYF TGTGCCAGCCATCTGGGGGGGGAAGGCACAGATACGCAGTATTTT
TRBD2 15 TRBJ2-1 TRBV30 CAWSMGLAGNNEQFF TGTGCCTGGAGTATGGGACTAGCGGGAAACAATGAGCAGTTCTTC
TRBD2 16 TRBJ2-3 TRBV5-1 CASSSSSGGAADTQYF TGCGCCAGCAGCTCCTCTAGCGGGGGGGCGGCAGATACGCAGTATTTT
TRBD1 17 TRBJ2-7 TRBV5-1 CASSLGDPGQRYYEQYF TGCGCCAGCAGCTTGGGAGATCCGGGACAGAGATACTACGAGCAGTACTTC
TRBD1 14 TRBJ1-2 TRBV19 CASRSTGVDYGYTF TGTGCCAGTAGATCGACAGGGGTAGACTATGGCTACACCTTC
TRBD1 14 TRBJ2-2 TRBV5-1 CASSSGTGRGELFF TGCGCCAGCAGCTCCGGGACAGGACGCGGGGAGCTGTTTTTT
TRBD2 15 TRBJ2-5 TRBV7-9 CASSLEGLAQETQYF TGTGCCAGCAGCTTAGAGGGACTAGCCCAAGAGACCCAGTACTTC
- 15 TRBJ1-2 TRBV6-1 CASSAPGRDSNGYTF TGTGCCAGCAGTGCCCCGGGACGGGACTCCAATGGCTACACCTTC
TRBD1 16 TRBJ1-1 TRBV4-2 CASDSRDRGFGTEAFF TGTGCCAGCGACTCTCGGGACAGGGGGTTCGGCACTGAAGCTTTCTTT
- 13 TRBJ2-7 TRBV6-1 CASLPGFYYEQYF TGTGCCAGTCTACCAGGGTTTTACTACGAGCAGTACTTC
TRBD1 17 TRBJ1-3 TRBV10-2 CASSDPGQGASGNTIYF TGCGCCAGCAGTGACCCGGGACAGGGGGCTTCTGGAAACACCATATATTTT
- 12 TRBJ2-3 TRBV6-5 CASTSELYTQYF TGTGCCAGCACTTCCGAGCTGTATACGCAGTATTTT
TRBD1 14 TRBJ2-7 TRBV5-1 CASSPRDRGYEQYF TGCGCCAGCAGCCCCAGGGACAGGGGGTACGAGCAGTACTTC
- 13 TRBJ2-7 TRBV5-5 CASSFSDSYEQYF TGTGCCAGCAGCTTTTCGGACTCCTACGAGCAGTACTTC
TRBD1 17 TRBJ2-7 TRBV5-8 CASSLGLGTGGSYEQYF TGTGCCAGCAGCTTGGGGCTTGGGACAGGGGGCTCCTACGAGCAGTACTTC
- 15 TRBJ1-3 TRBV6-1 CASIKSESDGNTIYF TGTGCCAGCATTAAGTCGGAGAGCGATGGAAACACCATATATTTT
- 13 TRBJ1-2 TRBV28 CASRWGGDYGYTF TGTGCCAGCAGGTGGGGGGGTGACTATGGCTACACCTTC
- 18 TRBJ2-1 TRBV10-2 CASGRGLSTRGLYNEQFF TGCGCCAGCGGGCGGGGGCTAAGTACCCGGGGGCTCTACAATGAGCAGTTCTTC
TRBD2 14 TRBJ2-7 TRBV14 CASSPWEGDYEQYF TGTGCCAGCAGCCCCTGGGAGGGAGATTACGAGCAGTACTTC
- 15 TRBJ2-5 TRBV6-5 CASSLRAAVSQTQYF TGTGCCAGCAGTTTGCGAGCGGCAGTGAGTCAGACCCAGTACTTC
TRBD2 17 TRBJ2-2 TRBV27 CASSPRAGGVNTGELFF TGTGCCAGCAGTCCTCGAGCGGGGGGGGTGAACACCGGGGAGCTGTTTTTT
TRBD2 14 TRBJ2-7 TRBV18 CASSPASGGREQYF TGTGCCAGCTCACCAGCTAGCGGGGGCCGCGAGCAGTACTTC
TRBD2 18 TRBJ2-5 TRBV7-2 CASSLVGLAGVGRETQYF TGTGCCAGCAGCTTAGTCGGACTAGCGGGGGTAGGGCGTGAGACCCAGTACTTC
TRBD1 14 TRBJ2-7 TRBV7-9 CASSSTGQAYEQYF TGTGCCAGCAGCTCCACGGGACAGGCCTACGAGCAGTACTTC
- 13 TRBJ1-1 TRBV25-1 CASSDFGNTEAFF TGTGCCAGCAGTGATTTCGGGAACACTGAAGCTTTCTTT
- 18 TRBJ2-3 TRBV14 CASSRNAGRLSTADTQYF TGTGCCAGCAGCCGTAACGCTGGGCGCCTGTCCACCGCAGATACGCAGTATTTT
- 14 TRBJ2-7 TRBV30 CAWSLTGGLYEQYF TGTGCCTGGAGTTTAACGGGTGGCCTCTACGAGCAGTACTTC
- 13 TRBJ2-7 TRBV10-1 CASSLGGSYEQYF TGCGCCAGCAGTTTGGGGGGTTCCTACGAGCAGTACTTC
- 19 TRBJ1-6 TRBV7-9 CASSSGSWGWSSYNSPLHF TGTGCCAGCAGCTCGGGTTCATGGGGCTGGAGCTCCTATAATTCACCCCTCCACTTT
- 14 TRBJ1-2 TRBV18 CASSGPPGYYGYTF TGTGCCAGCTCAGGACCACCGGGGTACTATGGCTACACCTTC
- 15 TRBJ1-1 TRBV4-2 CASSQELAFNTEAFF TGTGCCAGCAGCCAGGAACTAGCCTTTAACACTGAAGCTTTCTTT